This is a list of T cell receptor beta chains from one sample in a study of control samples from healthy donors and cancer patients. Repertoires were generated with immunoSEQ multiplex PCR, while TCRdb's copy carries only in-frame clones and drops some. The sample records over 150,000 clones, around 94% being singletons. Sequencing was carried out using PBMCs. The receptors here all came from a man aged 55-75 years with colorectal cancer. CDR3s include the opening cysteine and the closing phenylalanine or tryptophan. The order of the fields is D gene, clone size, V gene, J gene, CDR3 protein, CDR3 DNA. The D gene is left open where the match is weak. Clone size is shown for a subset of rows, as once, few, many or a class of expanded clone.

>NA|NA|TRBV4-1|TRBJ2-6
CASSQDSGANVLTF
TGCGCCAGCAGCCAGGACTCTGGGGCCAACGTCCTGACTTTC
>NA|NA|TRBV7-9|TRBJ2-7
CASSSDGSSYEQYF
TGTGCCAGCAGCTCGGACGGGAGCTCCTACGAGCAGTACTTC
>NA|once|TRBV5-6|TRBJ1-1
CASSLVRDSLVNTEAFF
TGTGCCAGCAGCTTGGTACGCGACAGCCTAGTGAACACTGAAGCTTTCTTT
>NA|NA|TRBV13|TRBJ2-1
CASSLAGAPSYNEQFF
TGTGCCAGCAGCTTAGCGGGGGCTCCCTCCTACAATGAGCAGTTCTTC
>NA|NA|TRBV6-1|TRBJ2-7
CASSEGGRYEQYF
TGTGCCAGCAGTGAAGGGGGACGCTACGAGCAGTACTTC
>NA|NA|TRBV7-9|TRBJ1-4
CASSLVVLAGKEKLFF
TGTGCCAGCAGCTTAGTTGTTTTGGCAGGGAAGGAAAAACTGTTTTTT
>NA|NA|TRBV30|TRBJ2-7
CAWSRGSSYEQYF
TGTGCCTGGTCGAGGGGGAGCTCCTACGAGCAGTACTTC
>NA|NA|TRBV7-8|TRBJ1-1
CASSLYGRGGPNTEAFF
TGTGCCAGCAGCTTATATGGGAGGGGGGGGCCAAACACTGAAGCTTTCTTT
>TRBD1|NA|TRBV4-1|TRBJ1-2
CASSPPLGQGQSKGYGYTF
TGCGCCAGCAGCCCGCCCCTCGGACAGGGTCAAAGCAAGGGCTATGGCTACACCTTC
>NA|few|TRBV2|TRBJ2-3
CASSGIGGSTDTQYF
TGTGCCAGCAGTGGAATAGGGGGTAGCACAGATACGCAGTATTTT
>TRBD1|NA|TRBV5-4|TRBJ2-5
CASSLRTGTSETQYF
TGTGCCAGCAGCTTGCGGACAGGGACGTCGGAGACCCAGTACTTC
>NA|NA|TRBV4-3|TRBJ1-2
CASSQEAGALGYTF
TGCGCCAGCAGCCAAGAAGCCGGGGCGCTTGGCTACACCTTC
>NA|NA|TRBV19|TRBJ2-2
CASSMVQGRSGELFF
TGTGCCAGTAGTATGGTACAGGGTAGGTCCGGGGAGCTGTTTTTT
>NA|NA|TRBV2|TRBJ2-7
CASVSSWADSYEQYF
TGTGCCAGCGTATCTTCCTGGGCAGATTCCTACGAGCAGTACTTC
>NA|NA|TRBV11-3|TRBJ1-1
CASSYGGRTEAFF
TGTGCCAGCAGCTATGGGGGTCGCACTGAAGCTTTCTTT
>NA|NA|TRBV19|TRBJ1-5
CASKESRSNQPQHF
TGTGCCAGTAAGGAGAGCCGTAGCAATCAGCCCCAGCATTTT
>NA|NA|TRBV7-2|TRBJ1-5
CASSLGSVLYSNQPQHF
TGTGCCAGCAGCTTAGGTTCGGTCCTTTATAGCAATCAGCCCCAGCATTTT
>NA|NA|TRBV6-6|TRBJ1-5
CASSAGQSWQPQHF
TGTGCCAGCAGTGCCGGACAGTCCTGGCAGCCCCAGCATTTT
>TRBD1|NA|TRBV6-5|TRBJ2-7
CASTGQGYEQYF
TGTGCCAGCACGGGACAGGGCTACGAGCAGTACTTC
>NA|NA|TRBV9|TRBJ1-2
CASSDSEFFNYGYTF
TGTGCCAGCAGCGATTCAGAGTTCTTTAACTATGGCTACACCTTC
>NA|NA|TRBV7-2|TRBJ1-2
CASSLQGIGVNYGYTF
TGTGCCAGCAGCTTACAGGGGATCGGGGTTAACTATGGCTACACCTTC
>NA|NA|TRBV7-2|TRBJ1-2
CASSPQDNYGYTF
TGTGCCAGCAGCCCCCAGGACAACTATGGCTACACCTTC
>TRBD1|NA|TRBV7-8|TRBJ2-2
CASSFLRTGPNTGELFF
TGTGCCAGCAGCTTCCTAAGGACAGGCCCGAACACCGGGGAGCTGTTTTTT
>TRBD2|NA|TRBV10-3|TRBJ2-3
CATLPRLAGGIADTQYF
TGTGCCACCCTTCCTCGACTAGCGGGGGGGATCGCAGATACGCAGTATTTT
>NA|NA|TRBV7-2|TRBJ1-2
CASSMGANGYTF
TGTGCCAGCAGCATGGGGGCGAATGGCTACACCTTC
>NA|NA|TRBV19|TRBJ1-3
CASSLRRGTGNTIYF
TGTGCCAGTAGTCTCCGTCGGGGTACTGGAAACACCATATATTTT